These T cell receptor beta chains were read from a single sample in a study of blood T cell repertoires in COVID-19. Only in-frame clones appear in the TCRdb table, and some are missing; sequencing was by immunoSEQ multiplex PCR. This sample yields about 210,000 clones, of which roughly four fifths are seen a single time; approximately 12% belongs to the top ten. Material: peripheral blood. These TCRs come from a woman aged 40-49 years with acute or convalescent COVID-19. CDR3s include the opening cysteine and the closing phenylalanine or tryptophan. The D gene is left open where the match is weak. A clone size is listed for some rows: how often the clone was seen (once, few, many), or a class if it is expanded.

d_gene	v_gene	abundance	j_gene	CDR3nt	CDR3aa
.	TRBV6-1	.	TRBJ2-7	TGTGCCAGCCTTGGACTCTCACACGAGCAGTACTTC	CASLGLSHEQYF
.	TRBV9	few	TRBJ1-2	TGTGCCAGCAGCGCGCGTCTCCTCCGTGATGGTGGCTACACCTTC	CASSARLLRDGGYTF
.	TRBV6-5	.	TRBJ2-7	TGTGCCAGCAGTCGGGTCGGGAACGAGCAGTACTTC	CASSRVGNEQYF
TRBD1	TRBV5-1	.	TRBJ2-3	TGCGCCAGCAGCTTGACAGGGGCGACGGTCACAGATACGCAGTATTTT	CASSLTGATVTDTQYF
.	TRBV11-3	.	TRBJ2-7	TGTGCCAGCAGCTTAGGGGCAGGGCATATCGAGCAGTACTTC	CASSLGAGHIEQYF
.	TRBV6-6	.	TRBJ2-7	TGTGCCAACAGTTACTTAGCGAAGAGCGAGCAGTACTTC	CANSYLAKSEQYF
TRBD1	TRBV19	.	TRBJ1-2	TGTGCCAGTAGTATCGGACAGGGGGCGAGTGGCTACACCTTC	CASSIGQGASGYTF
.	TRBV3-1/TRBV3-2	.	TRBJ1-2	TGTGCCAGCAGCCATAGGACTATCCATGGCTACACCTTC	CASSHRTIHGYTF
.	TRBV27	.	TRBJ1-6	TGTGCCAGCAAAGATCCTAGGGGGGGGTACGGTTCACCCCTCCACTTT	CASKDPRGGYGSPLHF
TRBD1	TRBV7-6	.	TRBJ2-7	TGTGCCAGCAGCTTACCCATCAACTCTGACAGGGCCGAGCAGTACTTC	CASSLPINSDRAEQYF
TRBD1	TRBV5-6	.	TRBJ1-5	TGTGCCAGCAGCTACAGACAGGGGATCAATCAGCCCCAGCATTTT	CASSYRQGINQPQHF
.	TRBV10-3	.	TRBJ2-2	TGTGCCATCAATTACGGGGTAGGGAACACCGGGGAGCTGTTTTTT	CAINYGVGNTGELFF
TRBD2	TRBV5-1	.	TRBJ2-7	TGCGCCAGCAGCCAAGGACTAGCGGGCTACGAGCAGTACTTC	CASSQGLAGYEQYF
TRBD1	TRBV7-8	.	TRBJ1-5	TGTGCCAGCAGCTTCTCGACAGGGAATCAGCCCCAGCATTTT	CASSFSTGNQPQHF
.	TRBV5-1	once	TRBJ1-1	TGCGCCAGCAGCTTACAACAGCTTTCTGAAGCTTTCTTT	CASSLQQLSEAFF
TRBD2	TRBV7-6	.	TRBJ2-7	TGTGCCAGCAGACACCTTAGTTCATCGGGGGGGTATTCTTACGAGCAGTACTTC	CASRHLSSSGGYSYEQYF
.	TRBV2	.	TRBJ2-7	TGTGCCAGCAACCCGTCGCCTGCCGGAGCCTACGAGCAGTACTTC	CASNPSPAGAYEQYF
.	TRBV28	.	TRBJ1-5	TGTGCCAGCAGTTTTGAGAAGCACCAGCATTTT	CASSFEKHQHF
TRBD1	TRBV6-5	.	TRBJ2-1	TGTGCCAGCACCGTTGACAGGGTCTACAATGAGCAGTTCTTC	CASTVDRVYNEQFF
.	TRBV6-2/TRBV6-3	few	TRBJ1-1	TGTGCCAGCAGTTACATGGGGGCCACGTTCCCTATGAACACTGAAGCTTTCTTT	CASSYMGATFPMNTEAFF
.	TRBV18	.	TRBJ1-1	TGTGCCAGCTCAATGGGCGGAAGGGGCACTGAAGCTTTCTTT	CASSMGGRGTEAFF
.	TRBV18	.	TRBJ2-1	TGTGCCAGCTCACCCCCCGACTTGGGGGGTGGGCAGTTCTTC	CASSPPDLGGGQFF